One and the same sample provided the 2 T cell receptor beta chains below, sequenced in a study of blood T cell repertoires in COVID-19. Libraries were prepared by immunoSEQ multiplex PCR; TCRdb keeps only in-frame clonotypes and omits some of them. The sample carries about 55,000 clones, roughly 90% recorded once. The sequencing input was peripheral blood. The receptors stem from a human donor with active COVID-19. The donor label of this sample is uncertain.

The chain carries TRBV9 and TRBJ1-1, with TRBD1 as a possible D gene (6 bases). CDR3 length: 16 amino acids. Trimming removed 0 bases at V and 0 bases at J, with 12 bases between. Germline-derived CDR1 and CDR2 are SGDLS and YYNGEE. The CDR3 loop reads CASSVVGGELNTEAFF. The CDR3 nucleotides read TGTGCCAGCAGCGTAGTAGGGGGGGAGCTGAACACTGAAGCTTTCTTT.

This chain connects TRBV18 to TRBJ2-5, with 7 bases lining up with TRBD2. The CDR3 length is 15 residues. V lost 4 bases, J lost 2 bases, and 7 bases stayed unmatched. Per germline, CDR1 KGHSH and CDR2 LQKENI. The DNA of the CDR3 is TGTGCCAGCTCACAAAGCGGGATAGGTCAAGAGACCCAGTACTTC. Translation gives CASSQSGIGQETQYF.